This T cell receptor beta chain was captured in a study of cytomegalovirus exposure and HLA in healthy donors. This clone turned up a few times. The method was immunoSEQ multiplex PCR; TCRdb's version includes in-frame clones alone and lacks a portion of them. The data hold 200,000 to 300,000 clones, with about nine tenths observed a single time. V was clipped by 5 bases and J by 4 bases, with 17 bases between them. Germline values: CDR1 SGHAT, CDR2 FQNNGV. The CDR3 sequence is 15 residues long. What was sequenced was PBMCs. The source of this sequence is a woman aged 25 to 39 in good health and CMV-seronegative. The chain joins TRBV11-2 to TRBJ1-1; weak D call: TRBD1 (6 bases). CDR3 bases: TGTGCCAGCAGCCATGGCCACAGGGCGGGCACTGAAGCTTTCTTT. This gives the protein CASSHGHRAGTEAFF.